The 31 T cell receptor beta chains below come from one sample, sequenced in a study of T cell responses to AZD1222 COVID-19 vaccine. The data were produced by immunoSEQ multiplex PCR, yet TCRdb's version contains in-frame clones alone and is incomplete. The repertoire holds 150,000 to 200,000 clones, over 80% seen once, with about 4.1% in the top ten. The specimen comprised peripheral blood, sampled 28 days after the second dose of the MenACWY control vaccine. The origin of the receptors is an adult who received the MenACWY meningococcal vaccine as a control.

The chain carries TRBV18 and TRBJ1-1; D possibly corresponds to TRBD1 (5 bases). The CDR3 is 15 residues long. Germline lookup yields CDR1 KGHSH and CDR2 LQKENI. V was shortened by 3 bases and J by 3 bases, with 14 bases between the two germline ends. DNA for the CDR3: TGTGCCAGCTCACCGTCAGGGTTGGGCCACACTGAAGCTTTCTTT. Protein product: CASSPSGLGHTEAFF. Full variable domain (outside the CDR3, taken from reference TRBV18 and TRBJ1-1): NAGVMQNPRHLVRRRGQEARLRCSPMKGHSHVYWYRQLPEEGLKFMVYLQKENIIDESGMPKERFSAEFPKEGPSILRIQQVVRGDSAAYFCASSPSGLGHTEAFFGQGTRLTVV.

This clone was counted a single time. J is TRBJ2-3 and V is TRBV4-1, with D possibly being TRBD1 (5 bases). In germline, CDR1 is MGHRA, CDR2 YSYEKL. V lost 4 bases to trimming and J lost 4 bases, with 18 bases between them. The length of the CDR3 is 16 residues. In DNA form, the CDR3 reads TGCGCCAGCAGCCCACCCTCAGCCTTACAGGCAGATACGCAGTATTTT. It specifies CASSPPSALQADTQYF.

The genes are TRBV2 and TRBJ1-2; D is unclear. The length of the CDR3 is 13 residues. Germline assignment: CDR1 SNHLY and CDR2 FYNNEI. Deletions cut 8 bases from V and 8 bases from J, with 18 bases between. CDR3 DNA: TGTGCCAGCCTGGTTGAGGGTCTAGGGGGCTACACCTTC. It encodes CASLVEGLGGYTF. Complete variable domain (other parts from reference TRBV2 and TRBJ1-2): EPEVTQTPSHQVTQMGQEVILRCVPISNHLYFYWYRQILGQKVEFLVSFYNNEISEKSEIFDDQFSVERPDGSNFTLKIRSTKLEDSAMYFCASLVEGLGGYTFGSGTRLTVV.

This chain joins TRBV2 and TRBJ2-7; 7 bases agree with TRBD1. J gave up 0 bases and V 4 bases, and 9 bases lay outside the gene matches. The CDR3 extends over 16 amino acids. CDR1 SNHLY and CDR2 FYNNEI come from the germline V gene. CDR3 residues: CASSGPETGTSYEQYF. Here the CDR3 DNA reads TGTGCCAGCAGTGGACCCGAGACAGGGACCTCCTACGAGCAGTACTTC.

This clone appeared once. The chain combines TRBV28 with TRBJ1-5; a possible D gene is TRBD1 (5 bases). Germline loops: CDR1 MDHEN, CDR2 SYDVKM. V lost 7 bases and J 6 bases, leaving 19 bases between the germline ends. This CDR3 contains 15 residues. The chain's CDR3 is CASTGGGVFGQPQHF. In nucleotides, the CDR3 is TGTGCCAGCACGGGGGGAGGTGTGTTCGGTCAGCCCCAGCATTTT.

CDR3 residues: CASSLGAVQETQYF. CDR3 sequence (DNA): TGTGCCAGCAGCTTAGGAGCAGTGCAAGAGACCCAGTACTTC. This rearrangement joins TRBV7-9 to TRBJ2-5; D remains ambiguous. The germline V gene encodes CDR1 SEHNR and CDR2 FQNEAQ (reference sequence). The CDR3 consists of 14 residues. The V gene lost 1 base and the J gene lost 2 bases, with 8 bases spanning the gap.

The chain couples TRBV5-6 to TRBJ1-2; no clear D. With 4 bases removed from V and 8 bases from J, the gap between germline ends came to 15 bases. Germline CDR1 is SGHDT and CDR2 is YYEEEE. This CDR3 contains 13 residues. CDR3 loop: CASSRIQERGYTF. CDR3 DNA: TGTGCCAGCAGCCGAATCCAGGAACGCGGCTACACCTTC.

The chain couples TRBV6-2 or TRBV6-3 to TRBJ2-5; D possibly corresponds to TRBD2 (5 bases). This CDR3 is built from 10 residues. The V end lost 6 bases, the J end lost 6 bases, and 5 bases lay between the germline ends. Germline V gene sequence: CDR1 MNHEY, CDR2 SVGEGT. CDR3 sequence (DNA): TGTGCCAGCAGCGGGAAGACCCAGTACTTC. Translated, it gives CASSGKTQYF.

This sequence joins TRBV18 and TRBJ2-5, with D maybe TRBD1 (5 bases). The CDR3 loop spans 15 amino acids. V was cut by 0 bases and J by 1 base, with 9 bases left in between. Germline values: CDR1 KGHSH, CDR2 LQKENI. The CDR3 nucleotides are TGTGCCAGCTCACCACCGTCAGGGTTCCAAGAGACCCAGTACTTC. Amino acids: CASSPPSGFQETQYF.

Here the CDR3 reads CASSSYPTSGYTDTQYF. The CDR3 DNA follows: TGTGCCAGCAGTTCCTACCCCACTAGCGGCTACACAGATACGCAGTATTTT. The chain has TRBV28 and TRBJ2-3; 8 bases fit TRBD2. V lost 4 bases, J lost 2 bases, and 11 bases stayed unmatched. The germline V gene has CDR1 MDHEN and CDR2 SYDVKM. The CDR3 has 17 residues.

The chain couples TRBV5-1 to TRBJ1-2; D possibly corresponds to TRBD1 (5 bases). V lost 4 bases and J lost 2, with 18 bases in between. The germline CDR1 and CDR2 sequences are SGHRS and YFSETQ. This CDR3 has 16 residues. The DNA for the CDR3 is TGCGCCAGCAGCGTAGGATTGGACATCGGAAACTATGGCTACACCTTC. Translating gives CASSVGLDIGNYGYTF.

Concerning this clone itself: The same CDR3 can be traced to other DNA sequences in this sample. The CDR3 nucleotides are TGTGCCAGCAGTTTAGGTACAGCCACCTACGAGCAGTACTTC. It encodes CASSLGTATYEQYF. The chain links TRBV27 to TRBJ2-7; D is unclear. Per germline, CDR1 MNHEY and CDR2 SMNVEV (reference sequence). This CDR3 has 14 residues. The V end lost 2 bases, the J end lost 2 bases, and 10 bases lay between the germline ends.

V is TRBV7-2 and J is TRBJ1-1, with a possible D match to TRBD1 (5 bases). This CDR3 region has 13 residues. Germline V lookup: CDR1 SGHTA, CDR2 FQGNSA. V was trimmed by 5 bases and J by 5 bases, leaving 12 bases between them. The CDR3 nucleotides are TGTGCCAGCAGCATTCAGGGAATTACTGAAGCTTTCTTT. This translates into CASSIQGITEAFF. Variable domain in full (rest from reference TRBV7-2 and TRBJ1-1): GAGVSQSPSNKVTEKGKDVELRCDPISGHTALYWYRQSLGQGLEFLIYFQGNSAPDKSGLPSDRFSAERTGGSVSTLTIQRTQQEDSAVYLCASSIQGITEAFFGQGTRLTVV.

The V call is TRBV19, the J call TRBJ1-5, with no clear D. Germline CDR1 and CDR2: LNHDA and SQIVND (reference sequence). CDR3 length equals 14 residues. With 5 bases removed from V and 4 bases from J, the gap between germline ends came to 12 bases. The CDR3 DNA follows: TGTGCCAGTAGTTGGGTCTCCGAGAATCAGCCCCAGCATTTT. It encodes CASSWVSENQPQHF.

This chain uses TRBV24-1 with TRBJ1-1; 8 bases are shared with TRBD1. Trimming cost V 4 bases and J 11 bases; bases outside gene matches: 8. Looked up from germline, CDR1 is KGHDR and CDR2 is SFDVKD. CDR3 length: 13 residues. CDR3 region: CATSDPRTGFAFF. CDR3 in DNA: TGTGCCACCAGTGACCCGAGGACAGGGTTTGCTTTCTTT.

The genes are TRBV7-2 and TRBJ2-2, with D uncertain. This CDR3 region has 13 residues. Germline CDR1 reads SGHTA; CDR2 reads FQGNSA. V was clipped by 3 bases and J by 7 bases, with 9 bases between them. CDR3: CASSFSHLGELFF. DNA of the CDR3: TGTGCCAGCAGCTTCTCCCACCTCGGGGAGCTGTTTTTT.

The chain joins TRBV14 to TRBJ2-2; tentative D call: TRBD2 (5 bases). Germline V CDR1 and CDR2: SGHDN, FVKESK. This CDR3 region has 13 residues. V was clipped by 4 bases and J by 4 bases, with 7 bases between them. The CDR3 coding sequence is TGTGCCAGCAGCCTGGCGGGCACCGGGGAGCTGTTTTTT. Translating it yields CASSLAGTGELFF.

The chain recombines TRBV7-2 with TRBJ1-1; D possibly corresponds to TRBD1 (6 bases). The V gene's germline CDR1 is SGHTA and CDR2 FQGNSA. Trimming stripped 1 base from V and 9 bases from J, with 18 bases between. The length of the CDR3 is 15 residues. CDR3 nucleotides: TGTGCCAGCAGCTTAGTAGGGGGGGGACGGGGCCAAGCTTTCTTT. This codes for CASSLVGGGRGQAFF. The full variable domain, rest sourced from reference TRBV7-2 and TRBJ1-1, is GAGVSQSPSNKVTEKGKDVELRCDPISGHTALYWYRQSLGQGLEFLIYFQGNSAPDKSGLPSDRFSAERTGGSVSTLTIQRTQQEDSAVYLCASSLVGGGRGQAFFGQGTRLTVV.

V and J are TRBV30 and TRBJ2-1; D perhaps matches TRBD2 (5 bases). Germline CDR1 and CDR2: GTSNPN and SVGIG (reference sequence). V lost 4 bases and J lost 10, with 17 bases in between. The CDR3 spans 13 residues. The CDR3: CAWTTGISLEQFF. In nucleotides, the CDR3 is TGTGCCTGGACCACCGGGATCTCCCTGGAGCAGTTCTTC.

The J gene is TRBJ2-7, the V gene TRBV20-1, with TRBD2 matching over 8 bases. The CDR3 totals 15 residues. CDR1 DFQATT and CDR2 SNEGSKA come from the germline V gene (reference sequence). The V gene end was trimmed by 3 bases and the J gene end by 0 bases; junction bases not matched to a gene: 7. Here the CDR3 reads CSASQGSGSSYEQYF. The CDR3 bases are TGCAGTGCTAGTCAGGGCAGCGGGAGCTCCTACGAGCAGTACTTC.

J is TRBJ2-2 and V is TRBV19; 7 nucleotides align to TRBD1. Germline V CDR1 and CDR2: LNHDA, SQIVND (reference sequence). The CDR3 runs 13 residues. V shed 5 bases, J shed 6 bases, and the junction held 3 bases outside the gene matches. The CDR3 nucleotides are TGTGCCAGTAGTGCTACAGGGGCCGGGGAGCTGTTTTTT. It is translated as CASSATGAGELFF.

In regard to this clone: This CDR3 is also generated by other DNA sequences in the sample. CDR3 DNA: TGCAGTGGGACAGGGGGCACTGAAGCTTTCTTT. Encoded protein: CSGTGGTEAFF. The rearrangement uses TRBV20-1 and TRBJ1-1; 10 nucleotides agree with TRBD1. V was clipped by 7 bases and J by 4 bases; unmatched bases: 0. CDR3 length: 11 amino acids. Germline CDR1 and CDR2: DFQATT and SNEGSKA (reference sequence).

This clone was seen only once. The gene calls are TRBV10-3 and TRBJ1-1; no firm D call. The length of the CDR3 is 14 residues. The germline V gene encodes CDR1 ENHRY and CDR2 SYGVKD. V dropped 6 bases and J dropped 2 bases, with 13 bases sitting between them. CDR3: CAIRAPQVNTEAFF. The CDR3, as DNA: TGTGCCATCAGAGCCCCCCAGGTCAACACTGAAGCTTTCTTT.

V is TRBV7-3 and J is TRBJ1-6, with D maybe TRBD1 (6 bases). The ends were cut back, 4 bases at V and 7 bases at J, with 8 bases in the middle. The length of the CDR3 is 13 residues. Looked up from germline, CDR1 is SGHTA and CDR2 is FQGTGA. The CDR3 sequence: CASSSDRNSPLHF. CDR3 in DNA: TGTGCCAGCAGCTCCGACAGGAATTCACCCCTCCACTTT.

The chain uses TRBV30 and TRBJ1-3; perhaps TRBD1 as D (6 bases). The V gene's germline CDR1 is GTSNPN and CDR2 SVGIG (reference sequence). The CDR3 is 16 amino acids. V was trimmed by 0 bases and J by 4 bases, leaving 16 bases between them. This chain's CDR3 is CAWSVGRTDRGNTIYF. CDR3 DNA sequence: TGTGCCTGGAGTGTGGGGAGAACTGACAGGGGAAACACCATATATTTT. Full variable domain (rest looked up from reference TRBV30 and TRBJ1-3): SQTIHQWPATLVQPVGSPLSLECTVEGTSNPNLYWYRQAAGRGLQLLFYSVGIGQISSEVPQNLSASRPQDRQFILSSKKLLLSDSGFYLCAWSVGRTDRGNTIYFGEGSWLTVV.

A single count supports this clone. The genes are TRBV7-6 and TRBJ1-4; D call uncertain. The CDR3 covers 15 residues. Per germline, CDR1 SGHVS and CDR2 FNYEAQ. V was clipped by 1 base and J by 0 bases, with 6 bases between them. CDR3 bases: TGTGCCAGCAGCTTAGTCCCCTCAACTAATGAAAAACTGTTTTTT. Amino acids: CASSLVPSTNEKLFF.

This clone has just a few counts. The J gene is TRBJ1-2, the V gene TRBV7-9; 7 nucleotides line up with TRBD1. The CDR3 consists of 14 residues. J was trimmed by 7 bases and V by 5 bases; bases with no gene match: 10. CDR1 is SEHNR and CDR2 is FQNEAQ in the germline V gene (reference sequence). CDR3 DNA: TGTGCCAGCAGCGGACAGGCAGTCCCCTTTGGCTACACCTTC. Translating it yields CASSGQAVPFGYTF.

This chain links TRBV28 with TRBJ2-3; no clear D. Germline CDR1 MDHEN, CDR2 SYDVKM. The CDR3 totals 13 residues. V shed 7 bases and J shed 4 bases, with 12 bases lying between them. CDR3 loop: CASIPGLPDTQYF. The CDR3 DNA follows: TGTGCCAGCATTCCCGGGCTGCCAGATACGCAGTATTTT.

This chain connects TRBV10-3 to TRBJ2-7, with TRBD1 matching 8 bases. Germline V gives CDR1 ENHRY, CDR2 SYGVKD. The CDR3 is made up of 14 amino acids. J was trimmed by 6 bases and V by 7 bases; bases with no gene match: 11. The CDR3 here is CAITLGQGAGEQYF. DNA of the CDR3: TGTGCCATCACCTTAGGACAGGGCGCAGGCGAGCAGTACTTC.

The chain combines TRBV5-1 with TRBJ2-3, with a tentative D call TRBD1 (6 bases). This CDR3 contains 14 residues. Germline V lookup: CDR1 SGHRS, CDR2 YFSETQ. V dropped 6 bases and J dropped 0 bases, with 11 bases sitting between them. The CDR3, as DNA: TGCGCCAGCATTCCGGGACAAAGCACAGATACGCAGTATTTT. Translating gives CASIPGQSTDTQYF. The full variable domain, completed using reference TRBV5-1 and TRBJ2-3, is KAGVTQTPRYLIKTRGQQVTLSCSPISGHRSVSWYQQTPGQGLQFLFEYFSETQRNKGNFPGRFSGRQFSNSRSEMNVSTLELGDSALYLCASIPGQSTDTQYFGPGTRLTVL.

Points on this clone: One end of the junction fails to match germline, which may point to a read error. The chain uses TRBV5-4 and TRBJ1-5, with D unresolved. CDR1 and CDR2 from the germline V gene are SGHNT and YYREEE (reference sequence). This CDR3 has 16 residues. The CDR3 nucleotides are TGTGCCAGCAGCTTGGGGCCCAGACGAGACAATCAGTCCCAGCATTTT. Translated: CASSLGPRRDNQSQHF.